Reported below is one TCR beta chain. Sequencing used immunoSEQ multiplex PCR; TCRdb keeps in-frame clones, though not all of them. Of fewer than 25,000 clones in the sample, roughly 93% were seen once. The data were obtained in a study of CD4 T cell repertoires in COVID-19. These memory T cells were uncultured and sequenced directly after ex vivo isolation. From germline, CDR1 is SGHRS and CDR2 YFSETQ. Trimming left V 4 bases short and J 4 bases short, with 14 bases between. The CDR3 is made up of 14 amino acids. The chain links TRBV5-1 to TRBJ1-2; maybe TRBD1 (6 bases). The sample in question was circulating follicular helper CD4+ T cells (cTfh) from blood, obtained before the COVID-19 pandemic. This clonotype was sampled from a human donor who had COVID-19. CDR3 loop: CASSTDTGIYGYTF. CDR3 sequence (DNA): TGCGCCAGCAGCACCGATACAGGGATCTATGGCTACACCTTC.